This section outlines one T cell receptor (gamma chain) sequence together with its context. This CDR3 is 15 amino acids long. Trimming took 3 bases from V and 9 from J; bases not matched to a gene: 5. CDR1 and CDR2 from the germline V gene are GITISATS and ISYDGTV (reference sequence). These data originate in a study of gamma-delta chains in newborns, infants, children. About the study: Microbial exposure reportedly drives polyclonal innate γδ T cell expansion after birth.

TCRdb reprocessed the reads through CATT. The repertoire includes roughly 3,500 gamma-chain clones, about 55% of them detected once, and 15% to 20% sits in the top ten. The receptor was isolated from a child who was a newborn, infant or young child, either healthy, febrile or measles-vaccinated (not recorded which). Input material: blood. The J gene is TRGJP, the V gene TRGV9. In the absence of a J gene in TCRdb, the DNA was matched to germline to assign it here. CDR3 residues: CALWEKGLGKKIKVF. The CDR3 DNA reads TGTGCCTTGTGGGAGAAAGGGTTGGGCAAAAAAATCAAGGTATTT.